This T cell receptor beta chain was recovered during a study of blood T cell repertoires in COVID-19. Sequencing was performed with immunoSEQ multiplex PCR; in TCRdb, only in-frame clones are kept and a portion is missing. The profile shows about 57,000 clones, roughly 80% of them singletons. Trimming removed 0 bases at V and 7 bases at J, with 13 bases between. Germline V gene sequence: CDR1 SGHNT, CDR2 YYREEE (reference sequence). There are 15 residues in the CDR3. The genes are TRBV5-4 and TRBJ1-4; D not resolved. The source is a woman between 35 and 50 years old with acute COVID-19. Sequencing used PBMCs or T cells enriched from blood (not recorded which). In DNA form, the CDR3 reads TGTGCCAGCAGCTTGGCCGATCTAGGAGGTGAAAAACTGTTTTTT. It codes for CASSLADLGGEKLFF.